The 29 T cell receptor beta chains below all came from one sample that was sequenced in a study of blood T cell repertoires in COVID-19. Assay: immunoSEQ multiplex PCR; the TCRdb copy retains only in-frame clones and omits some. The sample carries under 300,000 clones, around four fifths recorded once. What was sequenced was peripheral blood. The receptor set was obtained from an elderly man with acute or convalescent COVID-19.

This chain links TRBV19 with TRBJ1-5, with TRBD1 as a possible D gene (6 bases). Deletions cut 6 bases from V and 5 bases from J, with 14 bases between. CDR1 LNHDA and CDR2 SQIVND come from the germline V gene (reference sequence). The CDR3 length is 14 residues. The CDR3 here is CASSLDSTHQPQHF. CDR3 nucleotide sequence: TGTGCCAGTAGCCTGGACAGCACCCATCAGCCCCAGCATTTT.

The gene calls are TRBV19 and TRBJ2-1; 12 nucleotides line up with TRBD2. CDR1 and CDR2 from the germline V gene are LNHDA and SQIVND (reference sequence). The CDR3 consists of 13 residues. The J segment lost 13 bases and the V segment lost 5 bases, leaving 6 bases of the junction unmatched. The CDR3 region is CASSYTSGGPQFF. CDR3 DNA sequence: TGTGCCAGTAGTTATACTAGCGGGGGGCCCCAGTTCTTC.

This chain joins TRBV28 and TRBJ1-4; perhaps TRBD1 as D (6 bases). The CDR3 length is 14 residues. Germline CDR1 reads MDHEN; CDR2 reads SYDVKM. V lost 6 bases and J 7 bases, leaving 15 bases between the germline ends. DNA for the CDR3: TGTGCCAGCAGGTCGGGGGGGGCGGGTGAAAAACTGTTTTTT. Translating gives CASRSGGAGEKLFF.

This sequence joins TRBV10-3 and TRBJ2-1, with 14 bases identical to TRBD2. Germline loops: CDR1 ENHRY, CDR2 SYGVKD. The CDR3 covers 16 residues. Germline trimming cut 0 bases from V and 8 bases from J; bases unmatched to any gene: 3. CDR3 bases: TGTGCCATCAGTGAGTCGGGGACTAGCGGGAGAGATGAGCAGTTCTTC. Protein sequence: CAISESGTSGRDEQFF.

V usage is TRBV6-5 and J usage is TRBJ1-5; 8 bases are shared with TRBD1. With V trimmed by 6 bases and J by 4 bases, 8 bases remained unmatched. CDR3 length: 15 amino acids. From germline, CDR1 is MNHEY and CDR2 SVGAGI. CDR3 nucleotide sequence: TGTGCCAGCAGAGAGACAGGGGCCCTAAATCAGCCCCAGCATTTT. It is translated as CASRETGALNQPQHF.

The chain combines TRBV11-3 with TRBJ2-1; 8 positions match TRBD2. Germline loops: CDR1 SGHNT, CDR2 YENEEA. This CDR3 spans 15 amino acids. V gave up 5 bases and J gave up 9 bases; unmatched junction bases: 12. CDR3 protein: CASSLVGGATAEQFF. CDR3 coding DNA: TGTGCCAGCAGCCTAGTCGGGGGGGCCACCGCTGAGCAGTTCTTC.

V gene TRBV5-5 combines with J gene TRBJ2-1, with 15 bases fitting TRBD2. In germline, CDR1 is SGHKS, CDR2 YYEKEE (reference sequence). After removal of 5 bases from V and 0 bases from J, the junction contained 9 bases not matched to a gene. CDR3 size: 19 residues. CDR3 coding DNA: TGTGCCAGCAGTTATACCGGGACTAGCGGGAGGAGCTCCTACAATGAGCAGTTCTTC. Encoded protein: CASSYTGTSGRSSYNEQFF.

This clone is a singleton in its sample. The chain links TRBV7-2 to TRBJ1-3; D call uncertain. This CDR3 has 14 amino acids. V was trimmed by 3 bases and J by 0 bases, leaving 6 bases between them. The germline V gene has CDR1 SGHTA and CDR2 FQGNSA. CDR3 amino acids: CASSFRSSGNTIYF. As DNA, the CDR3 is TGTGCCAGCAGCTTTCGTAGCTCTGGAAACACCATATATTTT.

The CDR3 DNA reads as TGTGCCATCAGACTCGGGACAGGGGAAGAGACCCAGTACTTC. It translates to CAIRLGTGEETQYF. The chain has TRBV10-3 and TRBJ2-5; TRBD1 agrees at 10 bases. V trimming: 6 bases; J trimming: 3 bases; junction bases outside the gene matches: 4. Per germline, CDR1 ENHRY and CDR2 SYGVKD. CDR3 length equals 14 residues.

This clone was observed a handful of times. V is TRBV27 and J is TRBJ2-1, with D maybe TRBD2 (5 bases). V shed 5 bases and J shed 6 bases, with 17 bases lying between them. The germline V gene has CDR1 MNHEY and CDR2 SMNVEV (reference sequence). The CDR3 length is 15 residues. For the CDR3, the DNA is TGTGCCAGCAGTCCTACTAGTGGGAAAGTCAATGAGCAGTTCTTC. Translated, it gives CASSPTSGKVNEQFF.

This clone appeared once. The chain is built from TRBV5-1 and TRBJ1-4; the match to TRBD1 covers 7 bases. Unmatched junction bases numbered 9, after V lost 5 bases and J lost 5 bases. This CDR3 comprises 15 residues. Germline loops: CDR1 SGHRS, CDR2 YFSETQ. Here the CDR3 DNA reads TGCGCCAGCAGGTACGCCGGGACAGAGAATGAAAAACTGTTTTTT. Protein product: CASRYAGTENEKLFF. Drawing the rest from reference TRBV5-1 and TRBJ1-4, the complete variable domain is KAGVTQTPRYLIKTRGQQVTLSCSPISGHRSVSWYQQTPGQGLQFLFEYFSETQRNKGNFPGRFSGRQFSNSRSEMNVSTLELGDSALYLCASRYAGTENEKLFFGSGTQLSVL.

V is TRBV18 and J is TRBJ2-3; 7 bases match TRBD1. Germline V gives CDR1 KGHSH, CDR2 LQKENI. With V trimmed by 3 bases and J by 3 bases, 3 bases remained unmatched. The CDR3 covers 14 residues. The DNA of the CDR3 is TGTGCCAGCTCACCCGCGACAGGGACAGATACGCAGTATTTT. Its translation is CASSPATGTDTQYF.

The chain uses TRBV28 and TRBJ1-1, with D hard to call. Trimming took off 3 bases at V and 2 bases at J, with 10 bases between the two ends. The CDR3 consists of 14 residues. From germline, CDR1 is MDHEN and CDR2 SYDVKM. In DNA, the CDR3 is TGTGCCAGCAGTTTTGGTAGCAGAAACACTGAAGCTTTCTTT. Protein product: CASSFGSRNTEAFF.

The chain employs TRBV30 and TRBJ2-2, with 7 bases fitting TRBD2. V was clipped by 3 bases and J by 3 bases; unmatched bases: 4. CDR3 size: 14 residues. Looked up from germline, CDR1 is GTSNPN and CDR2 is SVGIG (reference sequence). The CDR3 sequence: CAWRGLRYTGELFF. CDR3 nucleotide sequence: TGTGCCTGGAGGGGACTACGATACACCGGGGAGCTGTTTTTT.

This sequence joins TRBV5-5 and TRBJ2-5; the D is unclear. Germline V CDR1 and CDR2: SGHKS, YYEKEE (reference sequence). V lost 2 bases and J 2 bases, leaving 7 bases between the germline ends. This CDR3 is 13 amino acids long. The CDR3 coding sequence is TGTGCCAGCAGCTTACACAGTCAAGAGACCCAGTACTTC. Translated: CASSLHSQETQYF.

This chain uses TRBV29-1 with TRBJ2-1; a weak D match, TRBD2 (6 bases). V was clipped by 4 bases and J by 0 bases, with 10 bases between them. Germline lookup yields CDR1 SQVTM and CDR2 ANQGSEA. CDR3 length: 14 residues. CDR3 sequence reads: CSVALASSYNEQFF. The CDR3 DNA sequence: TGCAGCGTTGCTCTAGCGAGCTCCTACAATGAGCAGTTCTTC.

This chain joins TRBV7-8 and TRBJ1-4; a possible D gene is TRBD1 (6 bases). V was clipped by 2 bases and J by 3 bases, with 16 bases between them. This CDR3 has 17 amino acids. The germline V gene encodes CDR1 SGHVS and CDR2 FQNEAQ. The CDR3 nucleotides read TGTGCCAGCAGCTTATTCCAGGGGCCAAGCTCTAATGAAAAACTGTTTTTT. Amino acid sequence: CASSLFQGPSSNEKLFF.

The chain carries TRBV6-1 and TRBJ1-4; D is ambiguous. CDR3 length: 15 residues. The V end was cut by 2 bases, the J end by 2 bases, with 9 bases between. Germline CDR1 MNHNS, CDR2 SASEGT. The CDR3 here is CASSELGLTNEKLFF. The CDR3 DNA reads TGTGCCAGCAGTGAATTAGGACTCACTAATGAAAAACTGTTTTTT.

This chain connects TRBV6-5 to TRBJ2-1, with D maybe TRBD1 (5 bases). CDR3 length: 14 residues. Between the trimmed V and J ends, which lost 7 bases and 9 bases, there was a span of 19 bases. Germline assignment: CDR1 MNHEY and CDR2 SVGAGI. CDR3 protein: CASNPGTGVGEQFF. As DNA, the CDR3 is TGTGCCAGCAACCCCGGAACAGGTGTCGGTGAGCAGTTCTTC.

The rearrangement joins TRBV5-1 to TRBJ2-7, with TRBD1 identical over 9 bases. The V gene's germline CDR1 is SGHRS and CDR2 YFSETQ. The ends lost 4 bases at V and 3 bases at J; junction bases unmatched: 8. This CDR3 is built from 15 residues. CDR3 protein: CASSRLPGQGYEQYF. The CDR3 DNA follows: TGCGCCAGCAGCCGACTGCCGGGACAGGGCTACGAGCAGTACTTC.

A single count supports this clone. The chain links TRBV28 to TRBJ2-1; a weak D match, TRBD1 (6 bases). Trimming removed 6 bases at V and 2 bases at J, with 11 bases between. Germline CDR1 reads MDHEN; CDR2 reads SYDVKM. The CDR3 length is 14 residues. The CDR3 DNA sequence: TGTGCCAGCAGAAGGGGGTATCCCTACAATGAGCAGTTCTTC. Translated: CASRRGYPYNEQFF.

J is TRBJ2-1 and V is TRBV29-1, with 13 nucleotides matching TRBD2. V dropped 8 bases and J dropped 9; count of bases not matched to a gene: 10. The CDR3 is 14 residues long. Germline V gene data show CDR1 as SQVTM and CDR2 as ANQGSEA. CDR3 bases: TGCAGCACTCCCGGGACTAGCGGGACCGGTGAGCAGTTCTTC. This gives the protein CSTPGTSGTGEQFF.

The rearrangement joins TRBV5-1 to TRBJ2-3; D remains unclear. Trimming removed 4 bases from V and 5 bases from J, with 5 bases in between. The germline gives CDR1 SGHRS, CDR2 YFSETQ. This CDR3 is built from 11 residues. The CDR3, as DNA: TGCGCCAGCAGCGAGGAAGATACGCAGTATTTT. This gives the protein CASSEEDTQYF.

CDR3 amino acids: CASSESGPGVEQYF. In DNA form, the CDR3 reads TGTGCCAGCAGTGAATCGGGACCGGGGGTCGAGCAGTACTTC. The chain couples TRBV6-1 to TRBJ2-7, with D possibly TRBD2 on 6 matching bases. The CDR3 consists of 14 residues. V lost 2 bases and J 6 bases, leaving 14 bases between the germline ends. The germline V gene has CDR1 MNHNS and CDR2 SASEGT.

This chain connects TRBV30 to TRBJ2-1; 9 nucleotides line up with TRBD1. V was pared by 4 bases and J by 4 bases, with 5 bases of the junction left unmatched. This CDR3 has 14 residues. Germline loops: CDR1 GTSNPN, CDR2 SVGIG (reference sequence). CDR3 sequence reads: CAWMGQGLYNEQFF. CDR3 DNA: TGTGCCTGGATGGGACAGGGACTTTACAATGAGCAGTTCTTC. Variable domain in full (rest from reference TRBV30 and TRBJ2-1): SQTIHQWPATLVQPVGSPLSLECTVEGTSNPNLYWYRQAAGRGLQLLFYSVGIGQISSEVPQNLSASRPQDRQFILSSKKLLLSDSGFYLCAWMGQGLYNEQFFGPGTRLTVL.

The rearrangement joins TRBV24-1 to TRBJ2-3; 10 bases match TRBD1. The ends lost 4 bases at V and 5 bases at J; junction bases unmatched: 5. The CDR3 covers 15 residues. Germline V gene data show CDR1 as KGHDR and CDR2 as SFDVKD. The CDR3 sequence is CATSDRQGAKDTQYF. The CDR3 nucleotides are TGTGCCACCAGTGACCGACAGGGGGCGAAAGATACGCAGTATTTT.

The chain is built from TRBV5-1 and TRBJ1-3; D is possibly TRBD1 (5 bases). This CDR3 has 15 amino acids. The V gene lost 3 bases and the J gene lost 0 bases, with 10 bases spanning the gap. Germline V CDR1 and CDR2: SGHRS, YFSETQ. The CDR3, as DNA: TGCGCCAGCAGCTCCCAGGGTAACTCTGGAAACACCATATATTTT. Its protein is CASSSQGNSGNTIYF.

The CDR3 protein is CASSPRGLLSTSGANVLTF. The CDR3 DNA sequence: TGTGCCAGCAGTCCCCGGGGGTTGCTATCCACGTCGGGGGCCAACGTCCTGACTTTC. V gene TRBV28 combines with J gene TRBJ2-6, with TRBD2 as a possible D gene (6 bases). CDR3 size: 19 residues. The V and J ends lost 5 bases and 4 bases respectively, with 24 bases between them. Germline CDR1 reads MDHEN; CDR2 reads SYDVKM. The full variable domain, with the rest looked up from reference TRBV28 and TRBJ2-6, is DVKVTQSSRYLVKRTGEKVFLECVQDMDHENMFWYRQDPGLGLRLIYFSYDVKMKEKGDIPEGYSVSREKKERFSLILESASTNQTSMYLCASSPRGLLSTSGANVLTFGAGSRLTVL.

The gene calls are TRBV2 and TRBJ1-2; D is ambiguous. The V end was cut by 4 bases, the J end by 8 bases, with 17 bases between. Germline-derived CDR1 and CDR2 are SNHLY and FYNNEI. This CDR3 comprises 14 residues. The CDR3 sequence is CASSGRRAADGYTF. CDR3 DNA: TGTGCCAGCAGTGGGCGACGCGCGGCTGACGGCTACACCTTC.